These 2 T cell receptor beta chains originate from one sample sequenced in a study of blood T cell repertoires in COVID-19. Assay: immunoSEQ multiplex PCR; the TCRdb copy retains only in-frame clones and omits some. Here the sample spans some 170,000 clones, roughly four fifths being singletons. Material: peripheral blood. The origin of the receptors is a human donor in a cohort sampled during active COVID-19.

This rearrangement joins TRBV4-1 to TRBJ2-3; D gene ambiguous. Trimming cost V 0 bases and J 5 bases, with 15 bases left between them. CDR1 and CDR2 from the germline V gene are MGHRA and YSYEKL. The length of the CDR3 is 16 residues. CDR3 nucleotide sequence: TGCGCCAGCAGCCAAGATTGGCGACACTTCGGAGATACGCAGTATTTT. It codes for CASSQDWRHFGDTQYF.

The chain recombines TRBV6-5 with TRBJ1-3; 12 nucleotides match TRBD1. The CDR3 extends over 15 amino acids. V lost 6 bases to trimming and J lost 4 bases; unmatched junction nucleotides: 4. The germline CDR1 and CDR2 sequences are MNHEY and SVGAGI. The CDR3 protein is CASRGDRGRGNTIYF. The CDR3 nucleotides read TGTGCCAGCAGAGGGGACAGGGGGCGCGGAAACACCATATATTTT.